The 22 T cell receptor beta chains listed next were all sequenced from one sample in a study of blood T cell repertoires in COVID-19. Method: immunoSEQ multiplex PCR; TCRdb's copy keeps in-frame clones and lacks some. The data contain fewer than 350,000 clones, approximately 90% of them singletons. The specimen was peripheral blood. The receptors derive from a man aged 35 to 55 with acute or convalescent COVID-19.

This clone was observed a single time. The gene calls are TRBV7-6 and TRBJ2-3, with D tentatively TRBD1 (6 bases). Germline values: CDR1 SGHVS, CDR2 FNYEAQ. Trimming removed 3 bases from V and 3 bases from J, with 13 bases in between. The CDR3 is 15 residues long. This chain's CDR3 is CASSFQGLVTDTQYF. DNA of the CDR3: TGTGCCAGCAGCTTCCAGGGGTTGGTGACAGATACGCAGTATTTT.

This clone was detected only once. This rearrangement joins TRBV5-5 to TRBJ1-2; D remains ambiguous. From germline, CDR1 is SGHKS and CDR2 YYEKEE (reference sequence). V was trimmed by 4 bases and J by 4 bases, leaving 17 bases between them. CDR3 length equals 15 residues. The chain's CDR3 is CASSPIASGVYGYTF. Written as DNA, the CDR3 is TGTGCCAGCAGCCCCATAGCGAGTGGGGTCTATGGCTACACCTTC.

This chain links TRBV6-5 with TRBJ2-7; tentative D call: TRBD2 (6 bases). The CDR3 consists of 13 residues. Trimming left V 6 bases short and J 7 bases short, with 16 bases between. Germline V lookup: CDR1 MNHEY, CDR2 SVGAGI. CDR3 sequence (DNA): TGTGCCAGCAGAACATGGTCGGAGGGGGAGCAGTACTTC. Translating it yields CASRTWSEGEQYF.

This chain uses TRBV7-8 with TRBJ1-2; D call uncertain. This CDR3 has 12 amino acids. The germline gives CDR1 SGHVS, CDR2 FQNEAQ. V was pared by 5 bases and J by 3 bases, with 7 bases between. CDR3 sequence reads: CASSPIDYGYTF. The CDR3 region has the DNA TGTGCCAGCAGCCCGATAGACTATGGCTACACCTTC.

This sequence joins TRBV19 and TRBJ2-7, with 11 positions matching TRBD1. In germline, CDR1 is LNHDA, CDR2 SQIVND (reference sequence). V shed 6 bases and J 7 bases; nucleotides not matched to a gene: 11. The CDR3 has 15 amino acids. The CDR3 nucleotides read TGTGCCAGTAGCCCTTGGACAGGGGGCAAGGGAGAGCAGTACTTC. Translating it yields CASSPWTGGKGEQYF.

The CDR3 nucleotides are TGTGCCAGCAGTTATTCATCGGGGGGGGAAGCTTTCTTT. It is translated as CASSYSSGGEAFF. The chain links TRBV6-6 to TRBJ1-1; a weak D match, TRBD1 (5 bases). Germline CDR1 MNHNY, CDR2 SVGAGI (reference sequence). There are 13 residues in the CDR3. Trimming left V 3 bases short and J 8 bases short, with 13 bases between.

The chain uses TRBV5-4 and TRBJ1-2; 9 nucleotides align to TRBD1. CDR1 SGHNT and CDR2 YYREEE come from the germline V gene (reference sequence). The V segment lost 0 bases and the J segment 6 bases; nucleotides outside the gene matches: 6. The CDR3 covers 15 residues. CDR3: CASSLALGTGHGYTF. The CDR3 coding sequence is TGTGCCAGCAGCTTGGCCCTCGGGACAGGGCATGGCTACACCTTC.

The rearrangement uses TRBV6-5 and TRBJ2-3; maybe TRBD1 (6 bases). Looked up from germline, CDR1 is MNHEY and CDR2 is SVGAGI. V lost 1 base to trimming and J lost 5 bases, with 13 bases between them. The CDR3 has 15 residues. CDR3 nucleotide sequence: TGTGCCAGCAGTTACTTTGGGGGCTGGGGAGATACGCAGTATTTT. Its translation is CASSYFGGWGDTQYF.

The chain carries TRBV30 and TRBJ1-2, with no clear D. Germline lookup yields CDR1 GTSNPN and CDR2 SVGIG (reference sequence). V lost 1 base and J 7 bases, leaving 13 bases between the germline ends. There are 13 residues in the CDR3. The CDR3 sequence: CAWSGGGLSGYTF. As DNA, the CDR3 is TGTGCCTGGAGTGGAGGAGGGCTGAGTGGCTACACCTTC.

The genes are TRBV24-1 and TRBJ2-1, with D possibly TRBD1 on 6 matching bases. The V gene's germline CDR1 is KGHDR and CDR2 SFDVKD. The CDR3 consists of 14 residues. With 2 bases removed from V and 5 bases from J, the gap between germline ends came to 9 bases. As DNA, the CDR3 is TGTGCCACCAGTGATTCCAGGGGTCACAATGAGCAGTTCTTC. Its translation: CATSDSRGHNEQFF.

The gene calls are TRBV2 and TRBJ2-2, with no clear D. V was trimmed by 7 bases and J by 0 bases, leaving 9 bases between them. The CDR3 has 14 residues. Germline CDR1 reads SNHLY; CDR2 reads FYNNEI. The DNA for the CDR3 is TGTGCCAGCAAAGCCATAGCGAACACCGGGGAGCTGTTTTTT. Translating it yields CASKAIANTGELFF. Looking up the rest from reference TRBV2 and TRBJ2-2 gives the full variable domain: EPEVTQTPSHQVTQMGQEVILRCVPISNHLYFYWYRQILGQKVEFLVSFYNNEISEKSEIFDDQFSVERPDGSNFTLKIRSTKLEDSAMYFCASKAIANTGELFFGEGSRLTVL.

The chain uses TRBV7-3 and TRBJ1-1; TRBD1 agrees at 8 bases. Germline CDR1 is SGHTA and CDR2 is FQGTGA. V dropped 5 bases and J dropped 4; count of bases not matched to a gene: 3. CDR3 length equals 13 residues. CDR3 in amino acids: CASSTGGGTEAFF. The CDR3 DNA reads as TGTGCCAGCAGCACAGGGGGTGGCACTGAAGCTTTCTTT.

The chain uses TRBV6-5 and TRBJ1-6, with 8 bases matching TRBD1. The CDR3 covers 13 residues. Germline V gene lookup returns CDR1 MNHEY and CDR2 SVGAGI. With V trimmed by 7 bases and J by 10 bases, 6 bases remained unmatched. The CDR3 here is CASNRQGPSPLHF. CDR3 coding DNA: TGTGCCAGCAACCGACAGGGGCCCTCACCCCTCCACTTT.

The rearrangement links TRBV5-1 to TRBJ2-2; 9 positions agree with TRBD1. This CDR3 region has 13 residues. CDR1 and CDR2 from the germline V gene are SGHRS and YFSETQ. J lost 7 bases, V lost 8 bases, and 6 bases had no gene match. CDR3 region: CASKTGGYGELFF. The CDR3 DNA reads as TGCGCCAGTAAGACAGGGGGATACGGGGAGCTGTTTTTT.

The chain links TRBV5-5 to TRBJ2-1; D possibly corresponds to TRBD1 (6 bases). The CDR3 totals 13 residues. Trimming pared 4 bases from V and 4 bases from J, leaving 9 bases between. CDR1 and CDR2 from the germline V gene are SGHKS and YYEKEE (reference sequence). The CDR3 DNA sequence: TGTGCCAGCAGCCGCGGACAGTACAATGAGCAGTTCTTC. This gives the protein CASSRGQYNEQFF. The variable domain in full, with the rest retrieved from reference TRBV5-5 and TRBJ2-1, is DAGVTQSPTHLIKTRGQQVTLRCSPISGHKSVSWYQQVLGQGPQFIFQYYEKEERGRGNFPDRFSARQFPNYSSELNVNALLLGDSALYLCASSRGQYNEQFFGPGTRLTVL.

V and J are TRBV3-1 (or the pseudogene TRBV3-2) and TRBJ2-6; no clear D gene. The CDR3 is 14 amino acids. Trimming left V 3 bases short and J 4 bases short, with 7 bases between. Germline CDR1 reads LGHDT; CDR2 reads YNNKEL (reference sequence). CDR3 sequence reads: CASSQREGANVLTF. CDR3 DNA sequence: TGTGCCAGCAGCCAGAGAGAAGGGGCCAACGTCCTGACTTTC.

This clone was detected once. CDR3 bases: TGTGCCAGTAGTATTAGTCCCACGGTGTACACTGAAGCTTTCTTT. Protein product: CASSISPTVYTEAFF. The rearrangement joins TRBV19 to TRBJ1-1; D remains ambiguous. CDR3 length: 15 amino acids. Germline CDR1 and CDR2: LNHDA and SQIVND (reference sequence). V was trimmed by 3 bases and J by 3 bases, leaving 14 bases between them.

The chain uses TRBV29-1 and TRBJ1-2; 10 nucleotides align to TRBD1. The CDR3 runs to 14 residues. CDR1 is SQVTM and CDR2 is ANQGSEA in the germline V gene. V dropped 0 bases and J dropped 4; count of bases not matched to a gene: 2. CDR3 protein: CSVEDRDRGYGYTF. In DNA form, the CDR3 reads TGCAGCGTTGAAGATCGGGACAGGGGCTATGGCTACACCTTC.

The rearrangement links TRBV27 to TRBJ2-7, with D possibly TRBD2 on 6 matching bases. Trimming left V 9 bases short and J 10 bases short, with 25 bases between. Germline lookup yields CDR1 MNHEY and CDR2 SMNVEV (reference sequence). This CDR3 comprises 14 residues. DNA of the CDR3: TGTGCCAGTGGTGATGGGGGGTTTAAGGTGTACCAGTACTTC. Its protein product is CASGDGGFKVYQYF.

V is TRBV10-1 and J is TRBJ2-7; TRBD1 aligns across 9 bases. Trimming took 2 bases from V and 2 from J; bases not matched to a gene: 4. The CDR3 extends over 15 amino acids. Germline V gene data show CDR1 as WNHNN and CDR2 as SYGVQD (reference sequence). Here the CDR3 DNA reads TGCGCCAGCAGTGAGGGGACAGGGCCTCCCTACGAGCAGTACTTC. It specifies CASSEGTGPPYEQYF.

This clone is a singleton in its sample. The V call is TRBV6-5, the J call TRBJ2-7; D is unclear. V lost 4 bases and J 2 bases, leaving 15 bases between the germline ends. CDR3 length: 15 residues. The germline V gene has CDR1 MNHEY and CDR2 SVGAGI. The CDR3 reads CASSSLRAQTYEQYF. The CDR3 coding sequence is TGTGCCAGCAGTTCCCTCCGCGCTCAAACCTACGAGCAGTACTTC.

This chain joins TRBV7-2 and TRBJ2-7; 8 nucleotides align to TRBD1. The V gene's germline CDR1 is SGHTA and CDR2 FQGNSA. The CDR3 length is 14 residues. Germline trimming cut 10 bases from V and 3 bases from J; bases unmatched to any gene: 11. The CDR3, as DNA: TGTGCCATCGTAATAGAGGACAGGGACTACGAGCAGTACTTC. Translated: CAIVIEDRDYEQYF.